This T cell receptor beta chain is from a study of blood T cells in healthy people across ages. Broader study findings: Bulk PBMC profiling left naive and antigen-experienced comparisons inconclusive. The authors considered diversity estimates from one million T cells to be underestimates.

CDR1 and CDR2 (germline): MDHEN, SYDVKM. The V end lost 7 bases, the J end lost 0 bases, and 10 bases lay between the germline ends. The CDR3 runs to 15 residues. A second PCR, run for roughly 7 to 12 cycles, used a sample-barcoded 5' primer plus a J-beta primer mix. Each of the cDNA molecules was tagged by a template-switch adaptor with 12 random nucleotides. From each sample, at least 3 million paired-end reads containing CDR3 were obtained. TCRdb re-analysed the 5' RACE reads in MiXCR, keeping a single row per CDR3 protein. The table records hundreds of thousands of distinct CDR3 sequences, approximately 50% of them present only once. To note about this clonotype: Its antigen is undetermined.

Source material: blood. This TCR came from a woman aged 55-69 years in good health. The rearrangement joins TRBV28 to TRBJ2-6; D not resolved. The CDR3 coding sequence is TGTGCCAGCACTAGGCCCAACTCTGGGGCCAACGTCCTGACTTTC. This translates into CASTRPNSGANVLTF.